The clone carrying this TCR beta chain was observed once. Amplification used 60 Vbeta primers and 13 Jbeta primers. The data were produced by immunoSEQ multiplex PCR, yet TCRdb's version contains in-frame clones alone and is incomplete. The sample lists some 110,000 clones, about 83% occurring once. The data belong to a study of cytomegalovirus exposure and HLA in healthy donors. The V and J ends lost 4 bases and 4 bases, in that order; junction bases with no gene match: 5. Germline V lookup: CDR1 SGHRS, CDR2 YFSETQ. CDR3 length: 14 amino acids. Sequencing was done on a sample of PBMCs. The sequence came from a man aged 18 to 29 in good health and CMV-seronegative. The rearrangement links TRBV5-1 to TRBJ1-5; 7 positions match TRBD1. The chain's CDR3 is CASSPGQRNQPQHF. Here the CDR3 DNA reads TGCGCCAGCAGCCCGGGACAGAGAAATCAGCCCCAGCATTTT.